This T cell receptor beta chain is from a study of cytomegalovirus exposure and HLA in healthy donors. The CDR3 loop spans 12 amino acids. Germline V gene lookup returns CDR1 SGHRS and CDR2 YFSETQ. Between the trimmed V and J ends, which lost 3 bases and 8 bases, there was a span of 10 bases. Primers included in the PCR were 60 Vbeta and 13 Jbeta primers. Libraries were prepared by immunoSEQ multiplex PCR; TCRdb keeps only in-frame clonotypes and omits some of them. The data contain 60,000 to 80,000 clones, approximately 75% of them seen just once; the ten biggest clones take up roughly 5.3%. With regard to this clone: Antigen unknown.

General study results and limits: Analyses of presence and absence presupposed an approximately uniform sequencing depth across donors.

The specimen sequenced was PBMCs. This clonotype originated in a woman aged 25 to 39 in good health and CMV-seronegative. V gene TRBV5-1 combines with J gene TRBJ2-3; D is possibly TRBD2 (5 bases). The CDR3 here is CASSSTGTTQYF. The CDR3 DNA reads TGCGCCAGCAGCTCTACGGGAACTACGCAGTATTTT. Drawing the rest from reference TRBV5-1 and TRBJ2-3, the complete variable domain is KAGVTQTPRYLIKTRGQQVTLSCSPISGHRSVSWYQQTPGQGLQFLFEYFSETQRNKGNFPGRFSGRQFSNSRSEMNVSTLELGDSALYLCASSSTGTTQYFGPGTRLTVL.